Reported below is one TCR beta chain. What it recognizes is unknown. Isolated RNA was reverse transcribed in full, so expressed TCRB transcripts were sequenced. Clones were sequenced by immunoSEQ multiplex PCR, and TCRdb holds only the in-frame ones, with some missing. The table lists roughly 280,000 clones, around 24% of them singletons. The CDR3 spans 14 residues. Germline V gene lookup returns CDR1 MDHEN and CDR2 SYDVKM. V lost 9 bases and J lost 3; bases outside the gene matches: 9. The data derive from a study of beta chain features in type 1 diabetes. General study points: Patients with Type 1 diabetes showed moderately but significantly shorter TCRB CDR3s in all four CD4+ subsets.

The specimen was naive CD4+ T cells from blood. The V call is TRBV28, the J call TRBJ2-7; 9 bases align to TRBD2. The sequence was collected from a woman in her thirties with type 1 diabetes. CDR3 sequence reads: CASFLAGTNYEQYF. CDR3 DNA sequence: TGTGCCAGTTTTCTAGCGGGGACGAACTACGAGCAGTACTTC.